This TCR beta chain was profiled in a study of Graves' ophthalmopathy and Graves' hyperthyroidism. Study-wide findings and caveats: Clonotypes were expanded in thyroid at above 0.001 frequency, and most also appeared in blood. Its predictions of ophthalmopathy progression gave the model over 65% sensitivity and 72% to 75% specificity.

Germline CDR1 and CDR2: MDHEN and SYDVKM. There are 14 residues in the CDR3. This clonotype appeared many times. Its antigen is not known. The junction does not match germline at one end; this may be a read error. Amplification of the TCR beta CDR3 regions used RNA transcripts (as template). First-round RT-PCR relied on HTBI primers, and a second-round multiplex PCR came next. TCRdb re-called the multiplex PCR reads through MiXCR, storing one row per CDR3 protein. The sample contains about 210,000 distinct CDR3 sequences, under 30% of which appear only once. The gene calls are TRBV28 and TRBJ1-5; D is unresolved. The source material was peripheral blood. This receptor was identified in a man between 45 and 60 years old with Graves' ophthalmopathy. For the CDR3, the DNA is TGTGTCAGCAGTCCGAGGGAGGGAAATCAGCCCCAGCATTTT. Translated, it gives CVSSPREGNQPQHF.